These 26 T cell receptor beta chains came from one sample sequenced in a study of T cells in Graves' hyperthyroidism and ophthalmopathy. It was RNA transcripts that yielded the amplified TCR beta CDR3 regions. A first-round RT-PCR of the TCR CDR3 used the HTBI primer set. A single record per CDR3 protein comes from TCRdb applying MiXCR to the multiplex PCR reads. This table holds 500,000 to 650,000 distinct CDR3 sequences, around 13% found once. What was sequenced was blood. Source of these receptors: a woman aged 50 to 60 with Graves' ophthalmopathy.

A few counts support this clonotype. This chain links TRBV5-1 with TRBJ2-1, with D possibly matching TRBD2 (7 bases). The CDR3 is 16 amino acids. V lost 1 base and J lost 7, with 18 bases in between. Germline assignment: CDR1 SGHRS and CDR2 YFSETQ. CDR3 region: CASSLSGGFMGNEQFF. CDR3 nucleotide sequence: TGCGCCAGCAGCTTGTCGGGGGGCTTCATGGGGAATGAGCAGTTCTTC.

This clonotype was seen at least ten times. The rearrangement uses TRBV2 and TRBJ1-1; D ambiguous. Trimming took off 4 bases at V and 4 bases at J, with 13 bases between the two ends. In germline, CDR1 is SNHLY, CDR2 FYNNEI. The CDR3 totals 14 residues. The CDR3 nucleotides read TGTGCCAGCAGTGCAGAGACACTGGGCACTGAAGCTTTCTTT. As protein: CASSAETLGTEAFF.

This clonotype was picked up many times. The V and J genes are TRBV24-1 and TRBJ1-4; the D gene is possibly TRBD1 (5 bases). The CDR3 consists of 17 residues. CDR1 and CDR2 (germline): KGHDR, SFDVKD. V lost 6 bases and J lost 4, with 20 bases in between. The CDR3 spells CATSKITRQTNNEKLFF. The CDR3 DNA reads as TGTGCCACCAGTAAGATAACCCGACAGACCAATAATGAAAAACTGTTTTTT.

This clonotype was detected ten times or more. The chain recombines TRBV28 with TRBJ2-3, with D tentatively TRBD2 (6 bases). Per the germline V gene, CDR1 is MDHEN and CDR2 is SYDVKM. This CDR3 has 15 amino acids. Deletions cut 6 bases from V and 2 bases from J, with 15 bases between. CDR3 sequence (DNA): TGTGCCAGCAGAGCAAGCGGGCCTACCACAGATACGCAGTATTTT. Protein sequence: CASRASGPTTDTQYF.

This clonotype was seen many times. This rearrangement joins TRBV5-6 to TRBJ2-7, with D possibly being TRBD1 or TRBD2 (5 bases each). This CDR3 comprises 15 residues. The V gene lost 5 bases and the J gene lost 3 bases, with 18 bases spanning the gap. The germline gives CDR1 SGHDT, CDR2 YYEEEE. The DNA for the CDR3 is TGTGCCAGCAGGCGACCCGGGACCCCTAACTACGAGCAGTACTTC. This gives the protein CASRRPGTPNYEQYF. Looking up the rest from reference TRBV5-6 and TRBJ2-7 gives the full variable domain: DAGVTQSPTHLIKTRGQQVTLRCSPKSGHDTVSWYQQALGQGPQFIFQYYEEEERQRGNFPDRFSGHQFPNYSSELNVNALLLGDSALYLCASRRPGTPNYEQYFGPGTRLTVT.

A word on this clonotype: Given a much more abundant clone one base away, this may be a read error. The chain employs TRBV5-1 and TRBJ1-2; 7 bases map to TRBD1. This CDR3 has 15 amino acids. Unmatched junction bases numbered 7, after V lost 1 base and J lost 4 bases. Germline CDR1 and CDR2: SGHRS and YFSETQ. The CDR3 bases are TGCGCCAGCAGCTTGACAGGGGACGGTACCTATGGCTACACCTTC. Amino acid sequence: CASSLTGDGTYGYTF.

Many counts were recorded for this clonotype. The gene calls are TRBV18 and TRBJ2-7; D not resolved. This CDR3 region has 15 residues. V was pared by 0 bases and J by 4 bases, with 13 bases between. Germline CDR1 KGHSH, CDR2 LQKENI. CDR3 DNA: TGTGCCAGCTCACCACCGACTGCCCGGAATTACGAGCAGTACTTC. Translated, it gives CASSPPTARNYEQYF. The complete variable domain, with remaining parts taken from reference TRBV18 and TRBJ2-7, reads NAGVMQNPRHLVRRRGQEARLRCSPMKGHSHVYWYRQLPEEGLKFMVYLQKENIIDESGMPKERFSAEFPKEGPSILRIQQVVRGDSAAYFCASSPPTARNYEQYFGPGTRLTVT.

This chain uses TRBV7-9 with TRBJ2-3, with unresolved D. This CDR3 is built from 12 residues. Germline V gene sequence: CDR1 SEHNR, CDR2 FQNEAQ (reference sequence). Trimming stripped 5 bases from V and 5 bases from J, with 8 bases between. CDR3 DNA: TGTGCCAGCAGCATTCTAAAAGATACGCAGTATTTT. Amino acids: CASSILKDTQYF. The full variable domain, its missing parts supplied by reference TRBV7-9 and TRBJ2-3, is DTGVSQNPRHKITKRGQNVTFRCDPISEHNRLYWYRQTLGQGPEFLTYFQNEAQLEKSRLLSDRFSAERPKGSFSTLEIQRTEQGDSAMYLCASSILKDTQYFGPGTRLTVL.

This clonotype was counted many times. The chain carries TRBV3-1 and TRBJ1-1; D possibly corresponds to TRBD1 (5 bases). The CDR3 is 12 amino acids. V lost 6 bases and J 2 bases, leaving 7 bases between the germline ends. The germline V gene encodes CDR1 LGHDT and CDR2 YNNKEL (reference sequence). CDR3 region: CASSRDNTEAFF. Written as DNA, the CDR3 is TGTGCCAGCAGTAGGGACAACACTGAAGCTTTCTTT.

This clonotype was counted many times. The chain links TRBV6-1 to TRBJ2-7, with TRBD1 matching over 7 bases. Germline CDR1 and CDR2: MNHNS and SASEGT. Trimming removed 1 base from V and 0 bases from J; junction bases left unmatched: 3. The CDR3 runs to 15 residues. In nucleotides, the CDR3 is TGTGCCAGCAGTGAAGTCGGGGACAGCTCCTACGAGCAGTACTTC. Encoded protein: CASSEVGDSSYEQYF.

The rearrangement uses TRBV4-3 and TRBJ2-1, with 13 bases that match TRBD2. The CDR3 extends over 17 amino acids. CDR1 is LGHNA and CDR2 is YSLEER in the germline V gene. The V segment lost 1 base and the J segment 8 bases; nucleotides outside the gene matches: 8. This CDR3 reads CASSQGAGLAGVYEQFF. Written as DNA, the CDR3 is TGCGCCAGCAGCCAAGGAGCCGGACTAGCGGGAGTCTATGAGCAGTTCTTC.

This clonotype was observed at least ten times. The V gene is TRBV29-1, the J gene TRBJ2-1; the match to TRBD2 covers 8 bases. J gave up 9 bases and V 5 bases, and 18 bases lay outside the gene matches. From germline, CDR1 is SQVTM and CDR2 ANQGSEA. CDR3 size: 16 residues. The CDR3 DNA sequence: TGCAGCGTTCGTGTCGCTGGGAGCGGGAGTTTCAGTGAGCAGTTCTTC. Amino acids: CSVRVAGSGSFSEQFF.

The rearrangement uses TRBV11-2 and TRBJ2-2; D gene unclear. V was cut by 5 bases and J by 7 bases, with 17 bases left in between. Germline V gene data show CDR1 as SGHAT and CDR2 as FQNNGV. CDR3 length: 15 residues. This chain's CDR3 is CASSPGWAVGGELFF. The DNA for the CDR3 is TGTGCCAGCAGCCCCGGGTGGGCAGTCGGCGGGGAGCTGTTTTTT.

This clonotype showed up many times. This chain connects TRBV20-1 to TRBJ2-7, with 7 nucleotides matching TRBD2. Unmatched junction bases numbered 11, after V lost 4 bases and J lost 5 bases. This CDR3 comprises 14 residues. Germline values: CDR1 DFQATT, CDR2 SNEGSKA (reference sequence). CDR3 nucleotide sequence: TGCAGTGCTACTTGGGAGGGCGAAGGGAACGAGCAGTACTTC. Protein product: CSATWEGEGNEQYF.

This clonotype was seen at least ten times. This rearrangement joins TRBV18 to TRBJ2-1, with 12 positions matching TRBD2. The ends lost 1 base at V and 8 bases at J; junction bases unmatched: 6. The CDR3 has 16 amino acids. Germline V CDR1 and CDR2: KGHSH, LQKENI. CDR3 in DNA: TGTGCCAGCTCACCACTCGGACTAGCGGGATCGCATGAGCAGTTCTTC. Amino acids: CASSPLGLAGSHEQFF.

The chain couples TRBV20-1 to TRBJ2-1; 7 bases are shared with TRBD2. Germline loops: CDR1 DFQATT, CDR2 SNEGSKA (reference sequence). V lost 3 bases, J lost 9 bases, and 5 bases stayed unmatched. This CDR3 is 12 amino acids long. The CDR3 loop is CSASDSGGEQFF. For the CDR3, the DNA is TGCAGTGCTAGTGACTCGGGAGGTGAGCAGTTCTTC.

Ten or more counts support this clonotype. The chain couples TRBV28 to TRBJ2-5; unclear D gene. The germline V gene has CDR1 MDHEN and CDR2 SYDVKM. CDR3 length equals 13 residues. With 4 bases removed from V and 4 bases from J, the gap between germline ends came to 10 bases. The CDR3 region has the DNA TGTGCCAGCAGTTCGGCCCAAAGAGAGACCCAGTACTTC. Translating gives CASSSAQRETQYF.

This clonotype was picked up many times. This chain connects TRBV15 to TRBJ1-2, with D unresolved. Trimming shortened V by 0 bases and J by 5 bases, and 13 bases separated the two germline ends. The CDR3 covers 15 residues. Germline CDR1 is LNHNV and CDR2 is YYDKDF (reference sequence). CDR3 in amino acids: CATSRDRNSLYGYTF. The CDR3 DNA follows: TGTGCCACCAGCAGAGATCGGAACAGCCTTTATGGCTACACCTTC.

The chain has TRBV9 and TRBJ2-3; 9 bases match TRBD1. The CDR3 sequence is 15 residues long. Per the germline V gene, CDR1 is SGDLS and CDR2 is YYNGEE. V shed 3 bases, J shed 7 bases, and the junction held 9 bases outside the gene matches. Written as DNA, the CDR3 is TGTGCCAGCAGCGAGGACAGGGGCACATTCCATACGCAGTATTTT. This sequence encodes CASSEDRGTFHTQYF.

This clonotype was observed at least ten times. V and J are TRBV20-1 and TRBJ1-2, with 9 bases that match TRBD1. The CDR3 length is 15 residues. The germline V gene has CDR1 DFQATT and CDR2 SNEGSKA (reference sequence). With 3 bases clipped from V and 8 bases from J, the junction kept 13 bases outside the gene matches. The DNA for the CDR3 is TGCAGTGCTAGGACTAGGACAGGGGTTACAGAAGGCTACACCTTC. Translation: CSARTRTGVTEGYTF.

This clonotype was seen repeatedly, ten times or more. J is TRBJ2-7 and V is TRBV7-3, with 8 bases matching TRBD2. Trimming removed 5 bases from V and 2 bases from J; junction bases left unmatched: 5. Germline CDR1 is SGHTA and CDR2 is FQGTGA. The CDR3 runs to 14 residues. CDR3 sequence (DNA): TGTGCCAGCAGCCCCCTCGGGGGGGCCTACGAGCAGTACTTC. The encoded protein is CASSPLGGAYEQYF.

The chain has TRBV28 and TRBJ1-5; tentative D call: TRBD1 (5 bases). Germline V gene sequence: CDR1 MDHEN, CDR2 SYDVKM. The ends were cut back, 3 bases at V and 2 bases at J, with 14 bases in the middle. CDR3 length: 16 amino acids. The CDR3 DNA sequence: TGTGCCAGCAGTTTCTCCGGGACTTATGGCAATCAGCCCCAGCATTTT. Protein: CASSFSGTYGNQPQHF. Looking up the rest from reference TRBV28 and TRBJ1-5 gives the full variable domain: DVKVTQSSRYLVKRTGEKVFLECVQDMDHENMFWYRQDPGLGLRLIYFSYDVKMKEKGDIPEGYSVSREKKERFSLILESASTNQTSMYLCASSFSGTYGNQPQHFGDGTRLSIL.

This clonotype has at least ten counts. The chain uses TRBV24-1 and TRBJ2-1; 7 nucleotides line up with TRBD2. The CDR3 loop spans 17 amino acids. Losses at the gene ends were 4 bases for V and 7 bases for J; bases not matched to a gene: 15. Germline CDR1 and CDR2: KGHDR and SFDVKD. The CDR3 loop is CATSDAWGGGSRNEQFF. The CDR3 nucleotides are TGTGCCACCAGTGACGCCTGGGGCGGCGGGAGTAGGAATGAGCAGTTCTTC.

This clonotype came up many times. The CDR3 is CASSLVTPSGYTF. The DNA for the CDR3 is TGTGCCAGCAGCTTGGTTACACCCAGTGGCTACACCTTC. J is TRBJ1-2 and V is TRBV5-8; no clear D. The germline CDR1 and CDR2 sequences are SGHTS and YDEGEE. The V end was cut by 0 bases, the J end by 7 bases, with 10 bases between. The CDR3 runs to 13 residues.

The rearrangement joins TRBV19 to TRBJ2-2, with D tentatively TRBD1 (5 bases). Per the germline V gene, CDR1 is LNHDA and CDR2 is SQIVND (reference sequence). The CDR3 consists of 15 residues. The V end lost 6 bases, the J end lost 6 bases, and 17 bases lay between the germline ends. In DNA form, the CDR3 reads TGTGCCAGTAGCCCCAGGGAAGGATCCGCCGGGGAGCTGTTTTTT. Protein sequence: CASSPREGSAGELFF.

In this sample, this clonotype turned up many times. The chain couples TRBV12-3 or TRBV12-4 to TRBJ2-3; 10 nucleotides match TRBD2. Germline trimming cut 6 bases from V and 4 bases from J; bases unmatched to any gene: 7. This CDR3 is built from 15 residues. DNA for the CDR3: TGTGCCAGCAGAACCTTAGCGGGAGGTTCAGATACGCAGTATTTT. Amino acids: CASRTLAGGSDTQYF.